This passage covers 5 T cell receptor beta chains from one sample sequenced in a study of T cells in Graves' hyperthyroidism and ophthalmopathy. Regions amplified from RNA transcripts were the TCR beta CDR3 regions. The study used the HTBI primer set for a first-round RT-PCR of the TCR CDR3. Each CDR3 protein gets one entry after TCRdb re-called the multiplex PCR reads with MiXCR. The profile shows around 760,000 distinct CDR3 sequences, 30% to 40% of them singletons. The specimen was blood. The receptor set was obtained from a woman in her thirties or forties with Graves' hyperthyroidism.

This rearrangement joins TRBV29-1 to TRBJ2-5, with D uncertain. From germline, CDR1 is SQVTM and CDR2 ANQGSEA. The CDR3 runs to 10 residues. With 5 bases removed from V and 5 bases from J, the gap between germline ends came to 6 bases. CDR3 protein: CSVQVETQYF. In DNA, the CDR3 is TGCAGCGTTCAGGTGGAGACCCAGTACTTC.

This clonotype has ten or more counts. The rearrangement uses TRBV2 and TRBJ1-2; 8 bases fit TRBD1. Trimming at V came to 11 bases and at J to 8 bases, leaving 10 bases not matched to a gene. The CDR3 contains 12 residues. The germline gives CDR1 SNHLY, CDR2 FYNNEI. CDR3 sequence (DNA): TGTGCCGCGACAGGGGCGAGGGGCGGCTACACCTTC. Translated, it gives CAATGARGGYTF. Looking up the rest from reference TRBV2 and TRBJ1-2 gives the full variable domain: EPEVTQTPSHQVTQMGQEVILRCVPISNHLYFYWYRQILGQKVEFLVSFYNNEISEKSEIFDDQFSVERPDGSNFTLKIRSTKLEDSAMYFCAATGARGGYTFGSGTRLTVV.

At least ten counts were recorded for this clonotype. The chain uses TRBV2 and TRBJ2-2; D might be TRBD1 (6 bases). CDR3 length: 15 amino acids. From germline, CDR1 is SNHLY and CDR2 FYNNEI. The V end lost 8 bases, the J end lost 6 bases, and 19 bases lay between the germline ends. The CDR3 here is CASCFDRTTAGELFF. In DNA, the CDR3 is TGTGCCAGCTGTTTCGACAGGACCACGGCCGGGGAGCTGTTTTTT.

The CDR3 reads CASSYPRPRAGNTEAFF. DNA for the CDR3: TGTGCCAGCAGTTACCCCCGGCCGAGGGCGGGAAACACTGAAGCTTTCTTT. The rearrangement uses TRBV7-9 and TRBJ1-1; D gene uncertain. Trimming cost V 6 bases and J 2 bases, with 22 bases left between them. CDR1 is SEHNR and CDR2 is FQNEAQ in the germline V gene (reference sequence). This CDR3 region has 17 residues.

In this sample, this clonotype turned up many times. The CDR3 bases are TGTGCCAGCAGTAACGGACTAGCGGGGACTTACGAGCAGTACTTC. This gives the protein CASSNGLAGTYEQYF. This chain connects TRBV2 to TRBJ2-7; TRBD2 matches at 12 bases. V gave up 5 bases and J gave up 4 bases; unmatched junction bases: 6. CDR1 SNHLY and CDR2 FYNNEI come from the germline V gene. The CDR3 is 15 residues long. The entire variable domain, with the rest obtained from reference TRBV2 and TRBJ2-7, is as follows: EPEVTQTPSHQVTQMGQEVILRCVPISNHLYFYWYRQILGQKVEFLVSFYNNEISEKSEIFDDQFSVERPDGSNFTLKIRSTKLEDSAMYFCASSNGLAGTYEQYFGPGTRLTVT.